Each of the 20 T cell receptor beta chains below was sequenced from the same sample in a study of blood T cell repertoires in COVID-19. Profiling relied on immunoSEQ multiplex PCR, and the TCRdb table lists in-frame clones only, not all of them. The table shows over 120,000 clones, with roughly 89% occurring only once. The sequencing sample was made of peripheral blood. The receptors were sampled from a human donor in a cohort sampled during active COVID-19.

J is TRBJ2-4 and V is TRBV12-5, with 14 bases matching TRBD2. Germline CDR1 LGHNT, CDR2 FRNRAP. The V segment lost 5 bases and the J segment 3 bases; nucleotides outside the gene matches: 3. CDR3 length: 16 residues. The CDR3 is CASGHGTSGGKNIQYF. The CDR3 region has the DNA TGTGCTAGTGGTCACGGGACTAGCGGGGGCAAAAACATTCAGTACTTC.

This chain uses TRBV7-2 with TRBJ2-1; D is unresolved. This CDR3 has 15 amino acids. CDR1 and CDR2 (germline): SGHTA, FQGNSA. V lost 4 bases, J lost 0 bases, and 10 bases lay in between. For the CDR3, the DNA is TGTGCCAGCAGCTACAACACCTTCTCCTACAATGAGCAGTTCTTC. The encoded protein is CASSYNTFSYNEQFF.

The chain employs TRBV11-2 and TRBJ1-1; TRBD1 might be the D (5 bases). CDR3 size: 14 residues. CDR1 SGHAT and CDR2 FQNNGV come from the germline V gene. V dropped 3 bases and J dropped 4 bases, with 12 bases sitting between them. The CDR3 spells CASSFTTASTEAFF. The DNA of the CDR3 is TGTGCCAGCAGCTTCACGACAGCGAGCACTGAAGCTTTCTTT.

The chain is built from TRBV11-3 and TRBJ1-6; 7 bases line up with TRBD1. Germline V gives CDR1 SGHNT, CDR2 YENEEA. The V segment lost 3 bases and the J segment 7 bases; nucleotides outside the gene matches: 9. CDR3 length equals 16 residues. The chain's CDR3 is CASSLVTGPTNSPLHF. CDR3 nucleotide sequence: TGTGCCAGCAGCTTGGTGACAGGGCCCACCAATTCACCCCTCCACTTT.

The chain couples TRBV5-6 to TRBJ1-1; maybe TRBD1 (5 bases). This CDR3 comprises 17 residues. Germline V CDR1 and CDR2: SGHDT, YYEEEE. V was pared by 4 bases and J by 4 bases, with 23 bases between. CDR3 protein: CASSLYGAVVKSTEAFF. DNA for the CDR3: TGTGCCAGCAGCCTGTATGGGGCGGTCGTCAAGAGCACTGAAGCTTTCTTT.

The V and J genes are TRBV4-3 and TRBJ2-5, with 9 bases identical to TRBD1. Trimming took 3 bases from V and 5 from J; bases not matched to a gene: 10. The CDR3 extends over 16 amino acids. Germline CDR1 is LGHNA and CDR2 is YSLEER. The CDR3 coding sequence is TGCGCCAGCAGCCAGAGGGCCACAGGGGGCCCGGAGACCCAGTACTTC. The encoded protein is CASSQRATGGPETQYF.

This chain uses TRBV12-3 or TRBV12-4 with TRBJ2-3; maybe TRBD2 (6 bases). Deletions cut 6 bases from V and 5 bases from J, with 12 bases between. This CDR3 is built from 13 residues. Here the CDR3 reads CASRGTGVDTQYF. The CDR3 DNA reads TGTGCCAGCAGGGGGACGGGGGTAGATACGCAGTATTTT.

The chain links TRBV9 to TRBJ2-5; TRBD1 might be the D (5 bases). V lost 4 bases and J lost 4, with 14 bases in between. The CDR3 is made up of 14 amino acids. Per germline, CDR1 SGDLS and CDR2 YYNGEE. The CDR3 nucleotides are TGTGCCAGCAGCCTCACGACTCAGGGAGAGACCCAGTACTTC. Residues: CASSLTTQGETQYF.

Remarks on this clone: Additional DNA sequences in this sample encode the identical CDR3. This chain uses TRBV19 with TRBJ1-1, with D possibly being TRBD1 (6 bases). Trimming stripped 3 bases from V and 4 bases from J, with 9 bases between. The CDR3 runs to 13 residues. Per germline, CDR1 LNHDA and CDR2 SQIVND (reference sequence). The CDR3, as DNA: TGTGCCAGTAGTATTGGCAGGGGCACTGAAGCTTTCTTT. This translates into CASSIGRGTEAFF.

The V gene is TRBV2, the J gene TRBJ2-7; tentatively, D is TRBD2 (6 bases). Germline V CDR1 and CDR2: SNHLY, FYNNEI. Trimming left V 3 bases short and J 2 bases short, with 14 bases between. This CDR3 has 15 residues. The DNA of the CDR3 is TGTGCCAGCAGTGATTCGAGACTAGGCCCCTACGAGCAGTACTTC. It encodes CASSDSRLGPYEQYF.

This clone was seen a single time. V gene TRBV11-2 combines with J gene TRBJ2-7, with D possibly TRBD1 on 5 matching bases. The CDR3 length is 13 residues. CDR1 and CDR2 (germline): SGHAT, FQNNGV. The V end was cut by 5 bases, the J end by 4 bases, with 12 bases between. The CDR3: CASSPLRVYEQYF. The CDR3 nucleotides read TGTGCCAGCAGCCCCCTCAGGGTTTACGAGCAGTACTTC.

This clone was picked up one time. In nucleotides, the CDR3 is TGTGCCAGCAGCTTGGTACAGAATCAGCCCCAGCATTTT. This gives the protein CASSLVQNQPQHF. V usage is TRBV5-5 and J usage is TRBJ1-5; D is unclear. The CDR3 has 13 amino acids. V lost 0 bases and J lost 4, with 5 bases in between. CDR1 and CDR2 (germline): SGHKS, YYEKEE (reference sequence).

V gene TRBV3-1 (or the pseudogene TRBV3-2) combines with J gene TRBJ1-1; no clear D gene. Trimming took off 1 base at V and 7 bases at J, with 10 bases between the two ends. CDR1 is LGHDT, CDR2 YNNKEL, per germline (reference sequence). CDR3 length: 13 residues. CDR3 sequence reads: CASSQVVGDEAFF. CDR3 bases: TGTGCCAGCAGCCAAGTAGTCGGGGATGAAGCTTTCTTT.

The chain uses TRBV6-5 and TRBJ1-1; 9 bases map to TRBD1. CDR1 MNHEY and CDR2 SVGAGI come from the germline V gene. The CDR3 runs 15 residues. V trimming: 7 bases; J trimming: 1 base; junction bases outside the gene matches: 7. Written as DNA, the CDR3 is TGTGCCAGCACTAGGGGGGGACAGGGGAACACTGAAGCTTTCTTT. Its protein is CASTRGGQGNTEAFF.

The chain combines TRBV6-5 with TRBJ2-5; D perhaps matches TRBD1 (6 bases). With 5 bases removed from V and 5 bases from J, the gap between germline ends came to 9 bases. Germline V gives CDR1 MNHEY, CDR2 SVGAGI. The CDR3 length is 12 residues. CDR3 residues: CASSTGQETQYF. The CDR3 DNA follows: TGTGCCAGCAGTACAGGGCAGGAGACCCAGTACTTC.

J is TRBJ2-1 and V is TRBV11-2; 9 bases align to TRBD1. Germline V gene data show CDR1 as SGHAT and CDR2 as FQNNGV. The CDR3 consists of 18 residues. Losses at the gene ends were 5 bases for V and 2 bases for J; bases not matched to a gene: 13. The CDR3 region has the DNA TGTGCCAGCAGCCCCAGTCCCGGGACAGGGATTGCCTACAATGAGCAGTTCTTC. Its translation is CASSPSPGTGIAYNEQFF. The full variable domain, its missing parts supplied by reference TRBV11-2 and TRBJ2-1, is EAGVAQSPRYKIIEKRQSVAFWCNPISGHATLYWYQQILGQGPKLLIQFQNNGVVDDSQLPKDRFSAERLKGVDSTLKIQPAKLEDSAVYLCASSPSPGTGIAYNEQFFGPGTRLTVL.

V usage is TRBV9 and J usage is TRBJ2-2; TRBD1 matches at 7 bases. The CDR3 length is 16 residues. Trimming took 3 bases from V and 6 from J; bases not matched to a gene: 11. CDR1 SGDLS and CDR2 YYNGEE come from the germline V gene. The DNA of the CDR3 is TGTGCCAGCAGCGCCGAGGGAAAGGGGGCCTCCGGGGAGCTGTTTTTT. Protein product: CASSAEGKGASGELFF.

The chain recombines TRBV7-8 with TRBJ1-1; D is ambiguous. The CDR3 length is 14 residues. V shed 2 bases and J shed 3 bases, with 10 bases lying between them. The germline CDR1 and CDR2 sequences are SGHVS and FQNEAQ. The chain's CDR3 is CASSLKQPDTEAFF. DNA of the CDR3: TGTGCCAGCAGCTTAAAACAGCCGGACACTGAAGCTTTCTTT. The variable domain in full, completed from reference TRBV7-8 and TRBJ1-1, reads GAGVSQSPRYKVAKRGQDVALRCDPISGHVSLFWYQQALGQGPEFLTYFQNEAQLDKSGLPSDRFFAERPEGSVSTLKIQRTQQEDSAVYLCASSLKQPDTEAFFGQGTRLTVV.

This clone was picked up a small number of times. V is TRBV19 and J is TRBJ1-2; possible D gene TRBD1, 6 bases. The CDR3 covers 13 residues. Germline assignment: CDR1 LNHDA and CDR2 SQIVND (reference sequence). V was trimmed by 8 bases and J by 2 bases, leaving 12 bases between them. The CDR3 bases are TGTGCCAGTGGAAACAGGGACAACTATGGCTACACCTTC. Protein product: CASGNRDNYGYTF. The variable domain in full, with the rest retrieved from reference TRBV19 and TRBJ1-2, is DGGITQSPKYLFRKEGQNVTLSCEQNLNHDAMYWYRQDPGQGLRLIYYSQIVNDFQKGDIAEGYSVSREKKESFPLTVTSAQKNPTAFYLCASGNRDNYGYTFGSGTRLTVV.

The chain recombines TRBV5-4 with TRBJ2-5; the D gene is possibly TRBD2 (5 bases). Trimming removed 4 bases from V and 2 bases from J, with 12 bases in between. The CDR3 is 14 residues long. The germline V gene encodes CDR1 SGHNT and CDR2 YYREEE (reference sequence). The CDR3, as DNA: TGTGCCAGCAGCCAGGTATGGGAGCAAGAGACCCAGTACTTC. This encodes CASSQVWEQETQYF.